This T cell receptor (beta chain) is drawn from a study of regulatory T cells in long-lasting Graves disease. Study results and limitations: New patients shared around 980 public clonotypes, and persistent patients shared more, with fewer than 3,500. Persistent disease was associated with favored TRBV28 usage and with favored use of TRBJ1-2 and TRBJ2-5.

This clonotype was observed at least ten times. Its antigen is not identified. iRepertoire HTBI primers and Arm-PCR of CDR3 regions built TCR beta libraries. In TCRdb, the multiplex PCR reads were re-called with MiXCR into one record per CDR3 protein. This table has 400,000 to 500,000 distinct CDR3 sequences, about 21% appearing once. CDR3 length: 10 amino acids. Germline CDR1 reads SGHNT; CDR2 reads YENEEA. V lost 3 bases and J lost 6, with 2 bases in between. Sample time point: persistent/refractory GD, antithyroid drugs over 5 years with positive TRAb. Making the TCR library involved RNA that had been extracted from PBMCs.

This chain joins TRBV11-3 and TRBJ2-5; no firm D call. The sequence came from a female donor with Graves disease. The specimen comprised peripheral blood mononuclear cells (PBMCs), sampled when the disease was refractory, from a patient treated with antithyroid drugs. CDR3 DNA: TGTGCCAGCAGCTTCAAGACCCAGTACTTC. Its translation is CASSFKTQYF.